These 7 T cell receptor beta chains share one sample of origin, sequenced in a study of monozygotic twins with inflammatory bowel disease (dated by TCRdb to about 2019). Receptors were amplified or captured by 5' RACE. Sequencing instrument: Illumina HiSeq 2500. Each entry corresponds to one CDR3 protein sequence from reads that TCRdb reprocessed, and DNA is not given. The data table for this sample lists more than 300,000 distinct CDR3 sequences. The ten largest clones take up approximately 5.9% of the sample. The specimen sequenced was blood. The receptors come from a human donor with ulcerative colitis or Crohn's disease, or a healthy co-twin of an affected twin (not recorded which).

The V gene is TRBV5-1, the J gene TRBJ2-7; TCRdb lists TRBD1, though no DNA is available to test this call. The CDR3 consists of 16 residues. CDR1 SGHRS and CDR2 YFSETQ come from the germline V gene. CDR3 sequence: CASSLGQVRVGYEQYF.

The CDR3 here is CASGSPRTNTQYF. The chain links TRBV7-2 to TRBJ2-3; lacking DNA, the TRBD2 call made by TCRdb goes unchecked. This CDR3 has 13 amino acids. CDR1 and CDR2 from the germline V gene are SGHTA and FQGNSA.

The chain is built from TRBV5-6 and TRBJ2-7. This CDR3 has 15 amino acids. Germline V CDR1 and CDR2: SGHDT, YYEEEE. CDR3 sequence: CASSFDPRSSYEQYF.

J is TRBJ2-1 and V is TRBV7-3. The CDR3 runs 12 residues. Germline assignment: CDR1 SGHTA and CDR2 FQGTGA. The CDR3 spells CASSLTGVEQFF.

The chain links TRBV19 to TRBJ2-7; TCRdb returns TRBD1, unconfirmable since there is no DNA. This CDR3 spans 15 amino acids. Looked up from germline, CDR1 is LNHDA and CDR2 is SQIVND (reference sequence). The CDR3 region is CASSIVPGAIYEQYF.

The chain combines TRBV5-4 with TRBJ2-5; TCRdb's assignment of TRBD2 cannot be checked, as there is no DNA. CDR3 length equals 15 residues. From germline, CDR1 is SGHNT and CDR2 YYREEE (reference sequence). The CDR3 spells CASSSRTSRQETQYF.

V usage is TRBV12-3 or TRBV12-4 and J usage is TRBJ2-1; TCRdb outputs TRBD1, but without DNA this stays unchecked. CDR3 length equals 13 residues. CDR3 sequence: CASSPGRNNEQFF.